The rows below give T cell receptor beta chains drawn from one sample of a study of T cell changes during pregnancy in multiple sclerosis. Using immunoSEQ multiplex PCR, the repertoire was profiled, and TCRdb retains in-frame clones only, with some absent. The data hold more than 65,000 clones, with 90% to 95% observed a single time. The source was peripheral blood, collected in the second trimester of pregnancy. All receptors come from a female donor with multiple sclerosis, enrolled in a pregnancy study. Each CDR3 is given with its conserved first and last residue. A D gene is named only where the DNA matches it firmly. Clone size is not always given. Where it is, it says once, few, many or a class for expanded clones.

>once|TRBJ1-1|TRBD1|TRBV4-1
CASSPRSGQGVYTEAFF
TGCGCCAGCAGCCCGCGATCGGGACAGGGGGTTTACACTGAAGCTTTCTTT
>few|TRBJ1-5|.|TRBV7-2
CASSENGDQPQHF
TGTGCCAGCAGTGAAAACGGGGATCAGCCCCAGCATTTT
>.|TRBJ2-5|TRBD2|TRBV5-4
CASSFGVGLAAFQETQYF
TGTGCCAGCAGCTTTGGGGTTGGGCTAGCGGCCTTCCAAGAGACCCAGTACTTC
>.|TRBJ2-1|.|TRBV29-1
CSEGDYNEQFF
TGCAGCGAAGGGGACTACAATGAGCAGTTCTTC
>.|TRBJ2-7|TRBD1|TRBV9
CASSRQGLGEQYF
TGTGCCAGCAGCAGACAGGGCCTCGGCGAGCAGTACTTC
>.|TRBJ2-3|.|TRBV2
CASRSVTSTDTQYF
TGTGCCAGCAGATCAGTGACTAGCACAGATACGCAGTATTTT
>.|TRBJ2-1|.|TRBV28
CASGLLANNEQFF
TGTGCCAGCGGGCTCCTTGCAAACAATGAGCAGTTCTTC
>.|TRBJ2-1|.|TRBV9
CASSVRVRLDSEQFF
TGTGCCAGCAGCGTTCGTGTCCGTCTAGATTCGGAGCAGTTCTTC
>.|TRBJ1-1|TRBD1|TRBV11-2
CASSLRVTGYTEAFF
TGTGCCAGCAGCTTACGGGTGACAGGGTACACTGAAGCTTTCTTT
>.|TRBJ1-4|.|TRBV30
CAWALGHDEKLFF
TGTGCCTGGGCCTTGGGACACGATGAAAAACTGTTTTTT
>.|TRBJ1-1|.|TRBV7-8
CASSLGANVAEAFF
TGTGCCAGCAGCTTAGGGGCTAACGTCGCTGAAGCTTTCTTT
>.|TRBJ2-5|TRBD2|TRBV7-9
CASSGEGETQYF
TGTGCCAGCAGCGGGGAGGGGGAGACCCAGTACTTC
>.|TRBJ1-2|.|TRBV30
CAWSEGGYGYTF
TGTGCCTGGAGTGAAGGGGGCTATGGCTACACCTTC
>.|TRBJ2-3|TRBD2|TRBV10-2
CASSDHAGGPGFTDTQYF
TGCGCCAGCAGCGACCACGCGGGAGGGCCGGGTTTCACAGATACGCAGTATTTT
>.|TRBJ1-2|TRBD1|TRBV4-3
CASSQDLGGRGRGYGYTF
TGCGCCAGCAGCCAAGATTTAGGGGGAAGGGGGCGCGGCTATGGCTACACCTTC
>.|TRBJ2-7|TRBD1|TRBV5-4
CASSSRDRSSYEQYF
TGTGCCAGCAGCAGCCGGGACAGGAGCTCCTACGAGCAGTACTTC
>.|TRBJ1-2|TRBD1|TRBV12-5
CASGLTGDRIRGYTF
TGTGCTAGTGGTCTCACAGGGGACCGAATTCGTGGCTACACCTTC
>.|TRBJ2-7|TRBD1|TRBV6-5
CASSYLPGQGSDEQYF
TGTGCCAGCAGTTACCTACCGGGACAGGGGAGCGACGAGCAGTACTTC
>.|TRBJ2-1|TRBD2|TRBV28
CASRLAGGHNEQFF
TGTGCCAGCAGACTGGCGGGAGGACACAATGAGCAGTTCTTC
>.|TRBJ2-2|.|TRBV18
CASSRGDGELFF
TGTGCCAGCTCACGCGGGGACGGGGAGCTGTTTTTT
>.|TRBJ2-1|TRBD2|TRBV6-4
CASSLWGTSAAEQFF
TGTGCCAGCAGCCTCTGGGGGACTAGCGCCGCTGAGCAGTTCTTC
>.|TRBJ2-1|.|TRBV19
CASSRIDDSSYNEQFF
TGTGCCAGTAGTAGAATAGACGACAGCTCCTACAATGAGCAGTTCTTC
>.|TRBJ2-5|.|TRBV7-2
CASRSLTGFQETQYF
TGTGCCAGCAGATCGTTAACCGGGTTCCAAGAGACCCAGTACTTC
>once|TRBJ1-4|.|TRBV25-1
CASSATGSNEKLFF
TGTGCCAGCAGTGCAACAGGGTCTAATGAAAAACTGTTTTTT
>.|TRBJ2-6|.|TRBV9
CASSARPLGANVLTF
TGTGCCAGCAGCGCCCGTCCCCTCGGGGCCAACGTCCTGACTTTC
>.|TRBJ2-7|TRBD1|TRBV19
CASSPGTGSYEQYF
TGTGCCAGTAGCCCCGGGACAGGGTCCTACGAGCAGTACTTC
>once|TRBJ2-1|TRBD2|TRBV6-4
CASSLTSGLSSYNEQFF
TGTGCCAGCAGCCTGACTAGCGGACTTAGCTCCTACAATGAGCAGTTCTTC
>.|TRBJ2-7|.|TRBV6-1
CASSEAMRGGTYEQYF
TGTGCCAGCAGTGAAGCGATGAGGGGAGGAACCTACGAGCAGTACTTC
>.|TRBJ1-5|.|TRBV6-1
CASSESPSLQPQHF
TGTGCCAGCAGTGAATCTCCCTCCCTCCAGCCCCAGCATTTT
>.|TRBJ2-2|.|TRBV27
CASRTHQRKRPGELFF
TGTGCCAGCAGGACCCACCAACGGAAGAGGCCCGGGGAGCTGTTTTTT
>.|TRBJ2-3|.|TRBV11-3
CASQLVEIPICSTDTQYF
TGTGCCAGCCAACTCGTCGAGATCCCGATTTGTTCGACAGATACGCAGTATTTT
>.|TRBJ1-1|.|TRBV10-1
CASSGPRRPLEAFF
TGCGCCAGCAGTGGACCGAGGAGACCCCTTGAAGCTTTCTTT
>few|TRBJ1-2|TRBD1|TRBV11-2
CASSKDRAHGYTF
TGTGCCAGCAGCAAGGACAGGGCCCATGGCTACACCTTC
>.|TRBJ2-1|.|TRBV6-1
CASSEAYIDEQFF
TGTGCCAGCAGTGAAGCTTATATCGATGAGCAGTTCTTC
>.|TRBJ2-7|TRBD2|TRBV4-2
CASSRKTSGSIYEQYF
TGTGCCAGCAGCCGAAAGACTAGCGGGAGTATCTACGAGCAGTACTTC
>.|TRBJ2-7|.|TRBV29-1
CSVESNEGAYEQYF
TGCAGCGTTGAGAGTAATGAGGGGGCCTACGAGCAGTACTTC
>.|TRBJ2-1|.|TRBV5-8
CASSLSGVITHYNEQFF
TGTGCCAGCAGCTTGTCGGGGGTAATAACACACTACAATGAGCAGTTCTTC
>once|TRBJ2-7|.|TRBV27
CASSSGRAYEQYF
TGTGCCAGCAGTTCGGGCAGGGCTTACGAGCAGTACTTC
>once|TRBJ2-1|TRBD2|TRBV30
CAWSVRRTRENNEQFF
TGTGCCTGGAGTGTAAGGCGGACTAGGGAGAACAATGAGCAGTTCTTC
>once|TRBJ2-5|.|TRBV29-1
CSDQHNQETQYF
TGCAGCGATCAACATAACCAAGAGACCCAGTACTTC
>.|TRBJ1-4|TRBD1|TRBV5-5
CASSLVLGQGDEKLFF
TGTGCCAGCAGCTTGGTACTCGGACAGGGCGATGAAAAACTGTTTTTT
>.|TRBJ2-5|.|TRBV19
CASRSSGAETQYF
TGTGCCAGTAGGTCGAGCGGCGCGGAGACCCAGTACTTC
>.|TRBJ1-2|.|TRBV7-2
CAAGGGPESLGYTF
TGTGCCGCGGGGGGGGGTCCTGAGAGTCTTGGCTACACCTTC
>.|TRBJ2-3|.|TRBV19
CASSRVLPDTQYF
TGTGCCAGTAGTAGAGTCTTACCGGATACGCAGTATTTT
>.|TRBJ1-2|TRBD1|TRBV5-5
CASSLDGQGYGYTF
TGTGCCAGCAGCTTGGATGGACAGGGCTATGGCTACACCTTC
>.|TRBJ2-5|TRBD1|TRBV5-1
CASSHIGQVGETQYF
TGCGCCAGCAGCCACATTGGACAGGTGGGCGAGACCCAGTACTTC
>.|TRBJ1-1|TRBD1|TRBV5-6
CASSSRDREHTEAFF
TGTGCCAGCAGCTCCCGGGACAGGGAACACACTGAAGCTTTCTTT
>.|TRBJ2-5|TRBD2|TRBV28
CASSPWTSGRLETQYF
TGTGCCAGCAGTCCCTGGACTAGCGGGAGGCTAGAGACCCAGTACTTC
>.|TRBJ1-4|.|TRBV21-1
CASSKGQGKGEKLFF
TGTGCCAGCAGCAAAGGACAGGGGAAGGGCGAAAAACTGTTTTTT
>once|TRBJ2-1|.|TRBV15
CATSNYGTDNEQFF
TGTGCCACCAGTAATTACGGGACTGACAATGAGCAGTTCTTC
>.|TRBJ2-3|TRBD2|TRBV30
CAWSVPGGRVADTQYF
TGTGCCTGGAGTGTACCCGGCGGGAGAGTCGCAGATACGCAGTATTTT
>.|TRBJ2-1|.|TRBV9
CASSLDSINEQFF
TGTGCCAGCAGTCTCGACAGTATCAATGAGCAGTTCTTC
>.|TRBJ1-1|.|TRBV29-1
CSVQSGGPTEAFF
TGCAGCGTTCAAAGCGGGGGGCCCACTGAAGCTTTCTTT